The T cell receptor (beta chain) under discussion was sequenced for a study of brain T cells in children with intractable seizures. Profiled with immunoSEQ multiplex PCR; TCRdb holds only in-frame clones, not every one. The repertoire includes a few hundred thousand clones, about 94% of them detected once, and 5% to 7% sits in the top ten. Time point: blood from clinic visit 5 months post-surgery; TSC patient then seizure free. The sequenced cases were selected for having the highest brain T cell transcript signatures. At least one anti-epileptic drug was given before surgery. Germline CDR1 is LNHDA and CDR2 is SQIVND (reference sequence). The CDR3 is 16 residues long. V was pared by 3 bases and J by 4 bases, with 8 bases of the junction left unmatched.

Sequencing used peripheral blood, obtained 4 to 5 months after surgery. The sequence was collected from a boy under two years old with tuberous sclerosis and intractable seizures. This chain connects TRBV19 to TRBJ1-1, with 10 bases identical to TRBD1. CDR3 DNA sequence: TGTGCCAGTAGTATCCGGGACAGGGGTTGGGTCACTGAAGCTTTCTTT. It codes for CASSIRDRGWVTEAFF.